This T cell receptor (beta chain) is from a study of blood T cell repertoires in COVID-19. Overall study context: Acute and convalescent COVID-19 specimens originated in the United States, Italy and Spain. Nucleic acid was either cDNA or gDNA, and it came from T cells, B-cell-depleted T cells, or PBMCs.

CDR1 ENHRY and CDR2 SYGVKD come from the germline V gene. The J segment lost 4 bases and the V segment lost 7 bases, leaving 4 bases of the junction unmatched. This CDR3 is 13 amino acids long. The method was immunoSEQ multiplex PCR; TCRdb's version includes in-frame clones alone and lacks a portion of them. The sample records tens of thousands of clones, 77% being singletons. The V call is TRBV10-3, the J call TRBJ2-1; TRBD1 agrees at 7 bases. The source of this sequence is a human donor with active or convalescent COVID-19. The donor label of this sample is uncertain. The specimen was peripheral blood. CDR3 loop: CAIKGQQYNEQFF. The CDR3 bases are TGTGCCATCAAGGGACAGCAATACAATGAGCAGTTCTTC.